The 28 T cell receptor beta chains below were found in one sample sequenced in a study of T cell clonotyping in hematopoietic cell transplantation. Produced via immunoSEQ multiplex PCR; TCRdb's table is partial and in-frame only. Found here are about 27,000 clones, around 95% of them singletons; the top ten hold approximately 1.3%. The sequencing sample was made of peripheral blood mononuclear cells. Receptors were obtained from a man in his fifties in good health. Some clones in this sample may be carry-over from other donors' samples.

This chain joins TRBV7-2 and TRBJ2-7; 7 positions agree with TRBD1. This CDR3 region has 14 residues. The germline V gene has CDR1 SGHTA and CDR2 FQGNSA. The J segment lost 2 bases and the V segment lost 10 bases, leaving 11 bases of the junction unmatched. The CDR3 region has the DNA TGTGCCACCCAGCGTGAGGGGGCCACCTACGAGCAGTACTTC. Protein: CATQREGATYEQYF.

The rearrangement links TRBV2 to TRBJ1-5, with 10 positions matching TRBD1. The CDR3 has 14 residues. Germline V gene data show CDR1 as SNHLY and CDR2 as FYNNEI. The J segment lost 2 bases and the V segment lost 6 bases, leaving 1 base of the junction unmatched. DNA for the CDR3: TGTGCCAGCAGGGGGACAGGGGGCAATCAGCCCCAGCATTTT. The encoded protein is CASRGTGGNQPQHF. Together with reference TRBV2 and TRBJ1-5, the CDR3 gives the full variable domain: EPEVTQTPSHQVTQMGQEVILRCVPISNHLYFYWYRQILGQKVEFLVSFYNNEISEKSEIFDDQFSVERPDGSNFTLKIRSTKLEDSAMYFCASRGTGGNQPQHFGDGTRLSIL.

CDR3 protein: CASSLSPQETQYF. As DNA, the CDR3 is TGTGCCAGCAGCTTAAGTCCGCAAGAGACCCAGTACTTC. The chain uses TRBV7-2 and TRBJ2-5, with D hard to call. The V end lost 2 bases, the J end lost 2 bases, and 6 bases lay between the germline ends. This CDR3 region has 13 residues. Germline lookup yields CDR1 SGHTA and CDR2 FQGNSA.

Written as DNA, the CDR3 is TGTGCCAGCAGGGGGGGTAACGGGGATACCTACAATGAGCAGTTCTTC. Encoded protein: CASRGGNGDTYNEQFF. The chain recombines TRBV5-4 with TRBJ2-1, with D tentatively TRBD2 (6 bases). The CDR3 sequence is 16 residues long. Germline CDR1 reads SGHNT; CDR2 reads YYREEE (reference sequence). Trimming removed 5 bases at V and 2 bases at J, with 17 bases between.

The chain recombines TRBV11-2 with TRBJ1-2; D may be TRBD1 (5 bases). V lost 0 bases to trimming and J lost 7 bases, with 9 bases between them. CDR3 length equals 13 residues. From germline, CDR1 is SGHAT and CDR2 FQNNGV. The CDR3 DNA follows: TGTGCCAGCAGCTTAGATCGGACAAGTGGCTACACCTTC. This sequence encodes CASSLDRTSGYTF. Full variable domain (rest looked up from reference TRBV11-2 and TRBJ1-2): EAGVAQSPRYKIIEKRQSVAFWCNPISGHATLYWYQQILGQGPKLLIQFQNNGVVDDSQLPKDRFSAERLKGVDSTLKIQPAKLEDSAVYLCASSLDRTSGYTFGSGTRLTVV.

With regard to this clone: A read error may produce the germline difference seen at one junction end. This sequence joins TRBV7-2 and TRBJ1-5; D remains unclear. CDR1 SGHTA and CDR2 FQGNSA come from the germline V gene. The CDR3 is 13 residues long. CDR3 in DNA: TGTGCCAGCCGCTTCCAAAGCAATCAGCCCCAGCATTTT. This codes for CASRFQSNQPQHF.

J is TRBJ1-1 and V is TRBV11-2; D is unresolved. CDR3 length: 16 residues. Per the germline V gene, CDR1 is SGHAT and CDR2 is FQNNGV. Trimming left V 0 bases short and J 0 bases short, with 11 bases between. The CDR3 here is CASSLDRWQMNTEAFF. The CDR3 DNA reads TGTGCCAGCAGCTTAGATCGATGGCAGATGAACACTGAAGCTTTCTTT.

CDR3 region: CASSLVSSGNTIYF. The CDR3 DNA sequence: TGTGCCAGCAGCTTAGTGTCCTCTGGAAACACCATATATTTT. This rearrangement joins TRBV7-2 to TRBJ1-3, with D uncertain. V lost 1 base and J lost 0, with 4 bases in between. Germline lookup yields CDR1 SGHTA and CDR2 FQGNSA. The CDR3 is made up of 14 amino acids.

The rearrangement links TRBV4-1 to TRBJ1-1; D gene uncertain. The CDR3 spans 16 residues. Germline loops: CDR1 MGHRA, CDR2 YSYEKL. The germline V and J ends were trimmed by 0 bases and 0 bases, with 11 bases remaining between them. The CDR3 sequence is CASSQDGAGLNTEAFF. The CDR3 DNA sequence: TGCGCCAGCAGCCAAGATGGTGCGGGGTTGAACACTGAAGCTTTCTTT.

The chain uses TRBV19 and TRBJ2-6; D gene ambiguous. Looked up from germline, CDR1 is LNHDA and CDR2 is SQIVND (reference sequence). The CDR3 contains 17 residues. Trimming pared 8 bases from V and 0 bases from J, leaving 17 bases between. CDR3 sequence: CASGRRATNSGANVLTF. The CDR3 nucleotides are TGTGCCAGTGGAAGACGGGCCACTAACTCTGGGGCCAACGTCCTGACTTTC.

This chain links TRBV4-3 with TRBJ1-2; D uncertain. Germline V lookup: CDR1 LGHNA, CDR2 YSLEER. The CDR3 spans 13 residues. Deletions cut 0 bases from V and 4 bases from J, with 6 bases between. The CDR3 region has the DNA TGCGCCAGCAGCCAAGATTACGGCTATGGCTACACCTTC. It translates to CASSQDYGYGYTF.

The CDR3 DNA sequence: TGTGCCAGCAGTGCGACAGCCACCTACGAGCAGTACTTC. Protein: CASSATATYEQYF. V and J are TRBV28 and TRBJ2-7, with D possibly matching TRBD1 (5 bases). The CDR3 runs 13 residues. V lost 5 bases and J 2 bases, leaving 10 bases between the germline ends. Germline-derived CDR1 and CDR2 are MDHEN and SYDVKM.

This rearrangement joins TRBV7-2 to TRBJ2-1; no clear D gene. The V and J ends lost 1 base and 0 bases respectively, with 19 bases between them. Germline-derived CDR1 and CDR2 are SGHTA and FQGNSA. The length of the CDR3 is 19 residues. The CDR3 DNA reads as TGTGCCAGCAGCTTAGATCAGGACCCACTACTAAGCTCCTACAATGAGCAGTTCTTC. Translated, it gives CASSLDQDPLLSSYNEQFF.

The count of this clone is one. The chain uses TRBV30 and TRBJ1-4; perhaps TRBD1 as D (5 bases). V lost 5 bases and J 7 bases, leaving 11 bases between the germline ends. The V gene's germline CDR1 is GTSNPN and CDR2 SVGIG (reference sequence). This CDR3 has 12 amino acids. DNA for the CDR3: TGTGCCTGGGGGGGAGGGAGTGAAAAACTGTTTTTT. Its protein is CAWGGGSEKLFF.

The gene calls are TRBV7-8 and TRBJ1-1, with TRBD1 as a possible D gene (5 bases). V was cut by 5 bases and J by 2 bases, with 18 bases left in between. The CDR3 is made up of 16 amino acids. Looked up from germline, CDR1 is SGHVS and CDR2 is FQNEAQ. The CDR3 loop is CASSQFSGPLNTEAFF. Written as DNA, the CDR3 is TGTGCCAGCAGCCAATTTTCGGGACCCCTTAACACTGAAGCTTTCTTT.

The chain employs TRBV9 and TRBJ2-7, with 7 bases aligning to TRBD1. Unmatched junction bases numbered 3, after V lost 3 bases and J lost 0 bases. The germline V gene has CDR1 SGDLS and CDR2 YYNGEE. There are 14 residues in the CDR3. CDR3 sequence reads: CASSARQGSYEQYF. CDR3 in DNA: TGTGCCAGCAGCGCCCGACAGGGCTCCTACGAGCAGTACTTC.

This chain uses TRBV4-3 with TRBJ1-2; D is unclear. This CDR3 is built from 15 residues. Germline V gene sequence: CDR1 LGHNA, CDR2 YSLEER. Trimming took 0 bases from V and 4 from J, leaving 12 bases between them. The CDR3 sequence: CASSQERKIGYGYTF. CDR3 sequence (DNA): TGCGCCAGCAGCCAAGAAAGGAAGATAGGCTATGGCTACACCTTC.

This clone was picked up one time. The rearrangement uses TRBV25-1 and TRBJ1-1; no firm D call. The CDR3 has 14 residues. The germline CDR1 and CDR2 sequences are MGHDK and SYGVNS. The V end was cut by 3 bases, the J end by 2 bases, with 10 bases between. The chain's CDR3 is CASSEPGRNTEAFF. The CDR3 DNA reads TGTGCCAGCAGTGAGCCAGGACGTAACACTGAAGCTTTCTTT.

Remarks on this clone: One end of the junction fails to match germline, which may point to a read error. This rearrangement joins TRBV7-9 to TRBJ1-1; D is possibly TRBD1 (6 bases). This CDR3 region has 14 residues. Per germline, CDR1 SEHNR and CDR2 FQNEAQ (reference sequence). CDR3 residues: CASSLDSGATEAFF. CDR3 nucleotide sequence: TGTGCCAGCAGTTTAGACTCAGGGGCCACTGAAGCTTTCTTT.

The CDR3 nucleotides are TGTGCCAGTAGTACCCGGACGGCGGCGGGCACCATATATTTT. Its translation: CASSTRTAAGTIYF. The chain combines TRBV19 with TRBJ1-3; the D is unclear. The germline V gene has CDR1 LNHDA and CDR2 SQIVND (reference sequence). The V gene lost 4 bases and the J gene lost 9 bases, with 16 bases spanning the gap. This CDR3 comprises 14 residues.

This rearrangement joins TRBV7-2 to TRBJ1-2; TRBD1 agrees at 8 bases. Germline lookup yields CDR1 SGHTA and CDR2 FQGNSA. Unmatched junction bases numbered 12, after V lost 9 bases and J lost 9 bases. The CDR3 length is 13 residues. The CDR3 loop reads CARRVQGDVRYTF. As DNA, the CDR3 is TGTGCCAGAAGAGTACAGGGGGATGTTCGCTACACCTTC.

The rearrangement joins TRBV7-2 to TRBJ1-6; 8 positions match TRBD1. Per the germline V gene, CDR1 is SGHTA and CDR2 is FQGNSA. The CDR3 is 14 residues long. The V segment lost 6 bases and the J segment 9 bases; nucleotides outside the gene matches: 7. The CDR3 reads CASRQDRGSSPLHF. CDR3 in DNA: TGTGCCAGCAGACAAGACAGGGGCAGTTCACCCCTCCACTTT.

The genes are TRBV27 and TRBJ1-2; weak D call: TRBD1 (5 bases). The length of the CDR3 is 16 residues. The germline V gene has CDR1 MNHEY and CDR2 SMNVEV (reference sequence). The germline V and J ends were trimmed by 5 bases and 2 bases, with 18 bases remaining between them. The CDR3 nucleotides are TGTGCCAGCAGTCTCAACTACGGCAGGGAAAACTATGGCTACACCTTC. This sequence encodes CASSLNYGRENYGYTF.

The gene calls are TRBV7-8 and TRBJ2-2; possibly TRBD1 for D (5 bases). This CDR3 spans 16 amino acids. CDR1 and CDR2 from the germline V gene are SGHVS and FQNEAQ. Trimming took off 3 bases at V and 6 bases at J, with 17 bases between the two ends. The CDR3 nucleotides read TGTGCCAGCAGCTTCCAAGGACACGGAAACGCCGGGGAGCTGTTTTTT. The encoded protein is CASSFQGHGNAGELFF.

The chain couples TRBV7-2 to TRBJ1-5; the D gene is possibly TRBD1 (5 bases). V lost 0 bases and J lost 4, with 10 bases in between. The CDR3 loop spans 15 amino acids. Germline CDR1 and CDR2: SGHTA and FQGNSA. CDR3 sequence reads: CASSLAIQGNQPQHF. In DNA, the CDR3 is TGTGCCAGCAGCTTAGCTATTCAGGGTAATCAGCCCCAGCATTTT.

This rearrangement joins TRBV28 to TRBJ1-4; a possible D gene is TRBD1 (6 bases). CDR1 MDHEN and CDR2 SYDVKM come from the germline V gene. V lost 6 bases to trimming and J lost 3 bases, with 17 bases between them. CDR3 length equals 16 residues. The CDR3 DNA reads TGTGCCAGCAGCCTAACCCACGGGACATCTAATGAAAAACTGTTTTTT. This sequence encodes CASSLTHGTSNEKLFF.

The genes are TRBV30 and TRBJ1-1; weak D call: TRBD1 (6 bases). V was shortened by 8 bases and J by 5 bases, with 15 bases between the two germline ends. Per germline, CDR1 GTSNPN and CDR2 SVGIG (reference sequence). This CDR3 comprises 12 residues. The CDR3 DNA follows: TGTGCCCGAGATGGGGGGCGGACTGAAGCTTTCTTT. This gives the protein CARDGGRTEAFF.

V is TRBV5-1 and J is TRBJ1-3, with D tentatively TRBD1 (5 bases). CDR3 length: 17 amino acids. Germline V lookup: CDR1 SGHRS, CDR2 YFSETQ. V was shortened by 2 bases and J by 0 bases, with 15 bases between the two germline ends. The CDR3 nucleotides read TGCGCCAGCAGCTTTGGGACCAGACTTTACTCTGGAAACACCATATATTTT. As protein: CASSFGTRLYSGNTIYF.